This T cell receptor beta chain stems from a study of cytomegalovirus exposure and HLA in healthy donors. Note on this clone: Antigen unknown.

The CDR3 has 15 amino acids. Germline CDR1 and CDR2: SGHRS and YFSETQ. V was cut by 4 bases and J by 8 bases, with 19 bases left in between. Whole-study findings and limits: When analyzed later, the rates of TCR association showed variation by HLA locus, with DRB1 the most and HLA-C the fewest.

Primers included in the PCR were 60 Vbeta and 13 Jbeta primers. Data came from immunoSEQ multiplex PCR; TCRdb stores just in-frame clones and leaves some out. The sample lists 100,000 or so clones, 79% occurring once. The sequenced sample consisted of PBMCs. This sequence joins TRBV5-1 and TRBJ2-1; D is uncertain. The sequence came from a female donor in good health and CMV-seropositive. CDR3 in DNA: TGCGCCAGCAGCCCCCTGTGGTCCAGGTCGGATGAGCAGTTCTTC. Translating gives CASSPLWSRSDEQFF.